This T cell receptor (beta chain) was recovered during a study of CD8+ T cells in alopecia areata. At the level of the study: Treated patients took oral tofacitinib at 5 to 10 mg twice daily.

It was cDNA, reverse transcribed from extracted RNA, that served as the sequencing template. Libraries were prepared by immunoSEQ multiplex PCR; TCRdb keeps only in-frame clonotypes and omits some of them. Among 180,000 or so clones listed, approximately 53% were seen once. This CDR3 spans 12 amino acids. The germline V gene has CDR1 SQVTM and CDR2 ANQGSEA. With 4 bases removed from V and 1 base from J, the gap between germline ends came to 7 bases. Treatment here: oral pan-JAK inhibitor, 5-10 mg twice daily. Patients with alopecia areata provided lesional scalp punch biopsies as well as peripheral blood.

This specimen was CD8+ T cells sorted from blood, taken at week 24, from a patient treated with tofacitinib. V gene TRBV29-1 combines with J gene TRBJ1-1; D gene ambiguous. The clonotype comes from a human donor with alopecia areata. The CDR3 spells CSVGVGNTEAFF. CDR3 nucleotide sequence: TGCAGCGTTGGGGTTGGGAACACTGAAGCTTTCTTT.